One and the same sample provided the 5 T cell receptor beta chains below, sequenced in a study of cytomegalovirus exposure and HLA in healthy donors. The PCR employed 60 Vbeta primers together with 13 Jbeta primers. The repertoire was sequenced with immunoSEQ multiplex PCR; TCRdb's copy has only in-frame clones and lacks some. In the table there are about 120,000 clones, around 80% of which are singletons. Input material: PBMCs. The receptors here all came from a man aged 30-40 years in good health and CMV-seropositive.

The chain links TRBV10-3 to TRBJ1-6; D unresolved. The V end lost 2 bases, the J end lost 0 bases, and 14 bases lay between the germline ends. CDR1 ENHRY and CDR2 SYGVKD come from the germline V gene. This CDR3 has 18 residues. The CDR3 loop is CAISEEGTMSSYNSPLHF. CDR3 in DNA: TGTGCCATCAGTGAGGAGGGCACCATGAGCTCCTATAATTCACCCCTCCACTTT.

The CDR3 is CASSQPSSVDTQYF. DNA of the CDR3: TGCGCCAGCAGCCAACCTAGTAGTGTAGATACGCAGTATTTT. The rearrangement uses TRBV4-1 and TRBJ2-3; D call uncertain. The CDR3 sequence is 14 residues long. Trimming removed 2 bases at V and 5 bases at J, with 11 bases between. Germline CDR1 MGHRA, CDR2 YSYEKL.

V and J are TRBV2 and TRBJ1-3; TRBD1 is a possible D gene (5 bases). The CDR3 covers 14 residues. V was trimmed by 3 bases and J by 8 bases, leaving 14 bases between them. From germline, CDR1 is SNHLY and CDR2 FYNNEI. As DNA, the CDR3 is TGTGCCAGCAGTGAGACCAGATCAGGGCACACCATATATTTT. This translates into CASSETRSGHTIYF. Complete variable domain (other parts from reference TRBV2 and TRBJ1-3): EPEVTQTPSHQVTQMGQEVILRCVPISNHLYFYWYRQILGQKVEFLVSFYNNEISEKSEIFDDQFSVERPDGSNFTLKIRSTKLEDSAMYFCASSETRSGHTIYFGEGSWLTVV.

The chain employs TRBV7-2 and TRBJ2-3; D may be TRBD1 (6 bases). In germline, CDR1 is SGHTA, CDR2 FQGNSA. The CDR3 contains 19 residues. V was cut by 6 bases and J by 0 bases, with 25 bases left in between. The CDR3 is CASSPNRAGWGFSTDTQYF. The CDR3 nucleotides read TGTGCCAGCAGTCCTAACAGGGCAGGGTGGGGGTTTAGCACAGATACGCAGTATTTT.

V is TRBV7-9 and J is TRBJ2-7, with D perhaps matching TRBD2 (6 bases). Germline CDR1 SEHNR, CDR2 FQNEAQ (reference sequence). The CDR3 spans 14 residues. Trimming shortened V by 1 base and J by 3 bases, and 10 bases separated the two germline ends. The CDR3 bases are TGTGCCAGCAGCTTAGATCGGGAGAGCTACGAGCAGTACTTC. Translation: CASSLDRESYEQYF.